Shown below are 12 T cell receptor beta chains from a single sample sequenced in a study of control samples from healthy donors and cancer patients. Generated by immunoSEQ multiplex PCR, the TCRdb table keeps only in-frame clones and is missing some. The table has some 110,000 clones, approximately 93% seen once; the top ten hold around 2.5%. Sample: blood. The source is a man younger than 40 in good health.

A few counts support this clone. The J gene is TRBJ2-7, the V gene TRBV2; the D is unclear. V lost 3 bases, J lost 4 bases, and 13 bases lay in between. Germline V gene data show CDR1 as SNHLY and CDR2 as FYNNEI. This CDR3 has 14 amino acids. The CDR3 spells CASSDLGVRYEQYV. The CDR3, as DNA: TGTGCCAGCAGTGATCTGGGCGTCCGTTACGAGCAGTACGTC.

The chain recombines TRBV6-2 or TRBV6-3 with TRBJ2-7, with TRBD1 matching over 9 bases. The V gene's germline CDR1 is MNHEY and CDR2 SVGEGT. V lost 8 bases to trimming and J lost 0 bases; unmatched junction nucleotides: 11. There are 16 residues in the CDR3. The DNA of the CDR3 is TGTGCCAGCGGCCCTTTCGGGACAGGGTTCTCCTACGAGCAGTACTTC. It yields the protein CASGPFGTGFSYEQYF.

V usage is TRBV6-5 and J usage is TRBJ1-5; 7 nucleotides match TRBD1. V was pared by 5 bases and J by 5 bases, with 6 bases of the junction left unmatched. The CDR3 totals 14 residues. Germline lookup yields CDR1 MNHEY and CDR2 SVGAGI. CDR3 sequence (DNA): TGTGCCAGCAGTAGGGACAGAACTTATCAGCCCCAGCATTTT. Its translation is CASSRDRTYQPQHF.

The chain carries TRBV5-1 and TRBJ1-2, with D uncertain. CDR3 length: 16 residues. V lost 0 bases and J 3 bases, leaving 15 bases between the germline ends. Germline V gene data show CDR1 as SGHRS and CDR2 as YFSETQ. The CDR3 protein is CASSLAGRPGHYGYTF. CDR3 DNA sequence: TGCGCCAGCAGCTTGGCGGGCAGGCCCGGGCACTATGGCTACACCTTC.

The chain couples TRBV19 to TRBJ1-4, with a tentative D call TRBD1 (5 bases). The V and J ends lost 5 bases and 5 bases respectively, with 21 bases between them. CDR3 length: 17 residues. CDR1 and CDR2 (germline): LNHDA, SQIVND (reference sequence). The CDR3 reads CASSAVRQDSRNEKLFF. CDR3 coding DNA: TGTGCCAGTAGTGCCGTACGACAAGACAGCCGAAATGAAAAACTGTTTTTT.

The CDR3 bases are TGTGCCAGCAGTCGGGACAACCAAGAGACCCAGTACTTC. This translates into CASSRDNQETQYF. The chain carries TRBV12-3 or TRBV12-4 and TRBJ2-5; D might be TRBD1 (6 bases). The CDR3 consists of 13 residues. V was shortened by 5 bases and J by 0 bases, with 7 bases between the two germline ends.

The chain is built from TRBV6-5 and TRBJ2-7; 7 bases are a match to TRBD2. The CDR3 has 15 residues. Per germline, CDR1 MNHEY and CDR2 SVGAGI. Trimming took 0 bases from V and 1 from J; bases not matched to a gene: 3. The CDR3 sequence: CASSYSGGGSYEQYF. In nucleotides, the CDR3 is TGTGCCAGCAGTTACTCGGGCGGGGGTTCCTACGAGCAGTACTTC.

The genes are TRBV10-2 and TRBJ1-1; unclear D gene. V was shortened by 7 bases and J by 0 bases, with 9 bases between the two germline ends. The CDR3 has 13 amino acids. Germline values: CDR1 WSHSY, CDR2 SAAADI. CDR3 DNA: TGCGCCAGCACCCCGAATTTGAACACTGAAGCTTTCTTT. Amino acid sequence: CASTPNLNTEAFF.

The chain recombines TRBV30 with TRBJ1-2, with a weak D call TRBD1 (5 bases). Germline V gene data show CDR1 as GTSNPN and CDR2 as SVGIG (reference sequence). CDR3 size: 14 residues. Trimming removed 2 bases at V and 2 bases at J, with 12 bases between. CDR3 residues: CAWSLMAGNYGYTF. CDR3 nucleotides: TGTGCCTGGAGTCTAATGGCAGGGAACTATGGCTACACCTTC.

As regards this clone: Mismatch with germline at one junction end may stem from a read error. This chain uses TRBV5-3 with TRBJ2-7, with a tentative D call TRBD2 (6 bases). TRBV5-3 qualifies as an ORF whose function is uncertain. The CDR3 spans 14 residues. This CDR3 is CVRPLGDSPREQYF. In DNA, the CDR3 is TGTGTCAGACCGCTGGGGGACTCGCCACGGGAGCAGTACTTC.

V and J are TRBV9 and TRBJ2-5, with TRBD2 matching over 7 bases. Germline values: CDR1 SGDLS, CDR2 YYNGEE. This CDR3 has 15 residues. V lost 4 bases to trimming and J lost 3 bases; unmatched junction nucleotides: 9. DNA of the CDR3: TGTGCCAGCAGCCCACGGGGCGGGGGAGAAGAGACCCAGTACTTC. Its protein is CASSPRGGGEETQYF.

V is TRBV11-2 and J is TRBJ2-1; 9 nucleotides agree with TRBD2. Germline-derived CDR1 and CDR2 are SGHAT and FQNNGV. The CDR3 loop spans 13 amino acids. J gave up 14 bases and V 8 bases, and 13 bases lay outside the gene matches. CDR3 loop: CASDSGGMDGEFF. CDR3 coding DNA: TGTGCCAGCGATAGCGGGGGAATGGATGGTGAGTTCTTC.